This entry lists 18 T cell receptor beta chains sequenced from one sample in a study of T cell repertoires in cytomegalovirus infection. The antigens for these receptors are not known. One entry per CDR3 protein, called by TCRdb with MiXCR from the reads. The table has about a million distinct CDR3 sequences, around 29% seen once; the top ten hold more than 13%. The source was cultured CD8+ T cells from PBMCs, collected from culture after CMV antigen stimulation. Source of these receptors: a human donor in good health (CMV status not recorded). Some clones in this sample may be carry-over from other donors' samples.

On this clonotype: A read error may produce the germline difference seen at one junction end. The genes are TRBV2 and TRBJ1-3; 7 bases are a match to TRBD1. This CDR3 spans 16 amino acids. The germline V gene has CDR1 SNHLY and CDR2 FYNNEI. The CDR3 coding sequence is TGTACCAGCAGTAACGGACAGGTTACCTCTGGAAACACCATATATTTT. Protein sequence: CTSSNGQVTSGNTIYF.

The chain carries TRBV15 and TRBJ2-7; 7 bases are a match to TRBD1. This CDR3 has 16 residues. The V segment lost 3 bases and the J segment 1 base; nucleotides outside the gene matches: 9. Germline V gene lookup returns CDR1 LNHNV and CDR2 YYDKDF (reference sequence). In DNA form, the CDR3 reads TGTGCCACCAGCAGCTCTAGGACAGGATGGTCCTACGAGCAGTACTTC. Protein product: CATSSSRTGWSYEQYF.

The chain carries TRBV9 and TRBJ1-2; a possible D gene is TRBD1 (5 bases). This CDR3 has 14 residues. Deletions cut 2 bases from V and 5 bases from J, with 13 bases between. Germline assignment: CDR1 SGDLS and CDR2 YYNGEE. This CDR3 is CASSVSGTEYGYTF. Here the CDR3 DNA reads TGTGCCAGCAGCGTCTCCGGGACGGAATATGGCTACACCTTC.

The J gene is TRBJ2-1, the V gene TRBV19, with TRBD2 matching over 8 bases. V dropped 2 bases and J dropped 2; count of bases not matched to a gene: 5. Germline-derived CDR1 and CDR2 are LNHDA and SQIVND (reference sequence). The length of the CDR3 is 16 residues. The DNA of the CDR3 is TGTGCCAGTAGTATATGGCTAGCGGGCACCTACAATGAGCAGTTCTTC. This gives the protein CASSIWLAGTYNEQFF.

Many counts were recorded for this clonotype. The chain joins TRBV6-2 or TRBV6-3 to TRBJ1-1; 7 bases are shared with TRBD1. Unmatched junction bases numbered 4, after V lost 4 bases and J lost 5 bases. The CDR3 has 13 residues. CDR1 MNHEY and CDR2 SVGEGT come from the germline V gene. The CDR3 region has the DNA TGTGCCAGCAGTTCAACAGGGGTTACTGAAGCTTTCTTT. Its translation is CASSSTGVTEAFF.

The chain uses TRBV7-2 and TRBJ2-5, with a weak D call TRBD1 (5 bases). The CDR3 extends over 16 amino acids. V was pared by 2 bases and J by 4 bases, with 17 bases between. CDR1 and CDR2 (germline): SGHTA, FQGNSA. CDR3 protein: CASSLSPVGRGETQYF. DNA of the CDR3: TGTGCCAGCAGCTTATCGCCAGTGGGTAGGGGAGAGACCCAGTACTTC. Full variable domain (outside the CDR3, taken from reference TRBV7-2 and TRBJ2-5): GAGVSQSPSNKVTEKGKDVELRCDPISGHTALYWYRQSLGQGLEFLIYFQGNSAPDKSGLPSDRFSAERTGGSVSTLTIQRTQQEDSAVYLCASSLSPVGRGETQYFGPGTRLLVL.

This chain joins TRBV11-2 and TRBJ2-2; D is uncertain. The germline V gene encodes CDR1 SGHAT and CDR2 FQNNGV. Trimming cost V 5 bases and J 4 bases, with 8 bases left between them. The CDR3 runs to 13 residues. CDR3 in DNA: TGTGCCAGCAGCCTATTAATCACCGGGGAGCTGTTTTTT. This translates into CASSLLITGELFF.

The chain carries TRBV2 and TRBJ2-7, with 7 nucleotides matching TRBD1. Trimming removed 7 bases from V and 3 bases from J; junction bases left unmatched: 3. CDR1 and CDR2 (germline): SNHLY, FYNNEI. This CDR3 contains 12 residues. The CDR3: CASNPGGYEQYF. The CDR3 DNA reads TGTGCCAGCAACCCAGGGGGCTACGAGCAGTACTTC.

The genes are TRBV6-2 or TRBV6-3 and TRBJ2-1, with a possible D match to TRBD1 (5 bases). The germline gives CDR1 MNHEY, CDR2 SVGEGT. V was trimmed by 0 bases and J by 8 bases, leaving 17 bases between them. The CDR3 length is 16 residues. CDR3 DNA sequence: TGTGCCAGCAGTTACTCGAATAGGGGCGTTAGGGATGAGCAGTTCTTC. Its translation is CASSYSNRGVRDEQFF.

The sample holds a few counts of this clonotype. The chain has TRBV7-9 and TRBJ1-4; D ambiguous. V lost 1 base, J lost 0 bases, and 12 bases lay in between. The germline V gene has CDR1 SEHNR and CDR2 FQNEAQ (reference sequence). This CDR3 region has 17 residues. The CDR3: CASSLVVRSATNEKLFF. CDR3 nucleotide sequence: TGTGCCAGCAGCTTAGTTGTCCGATCAGCAACTAATGAAAAACTGTTTTTT.

This chain joins TRBV10-1 and TRBJ2-5, with 7 nucleotides matching TRBD2. V shed 3 bases and J 4 bases; nucleotides not matched to a gene: 11. Germline CDR1 reads WNHNN; CDR2 reads SYGVQD (reference sequence). This CDR3 is built from 16 residues. DNA of the CDR3: TGCGCCAGCAGTGAAGGGAGACTAGCCACCGGAGAGACCCAGTACTTC. It translates to CASSEGRLATGETQYF.

This clonotype was found a few times. V usage is TRBV27 and J usage is TRBJ1-1; the D is unclear. Per germline, CDR1 MNHEY and CDR2 SMNVEV (reference sequence). The CDR3 is 13 residues long. V gave up 0 bases and J gave up 4 bases, with 6 bases separating them. As DNA, the CDR3 is TGTGCCAGCAGTTTATCTCTAGCCACTGAAGCTTTCTTT. Its protein is CASSLSLATEAFF.

The rearrangement uses TRBV12-3 or TRBV12-4 and TRBJ2-3, with D unclear. CDR3 size: 13 residues. The V end was cut by 6 bases, the J end by 1 base, with 8 bases between. This chain's CDR3 is CASSASGTDTQYF. CDR3 DNA sequence: TGTGCCAGCAGCGCGTCTGGCACAGATACGCAGTATTTT.

A few counts support this clonotype. The chain joins TRBV7-9 to TRBJ2-3, with D possibly called TRBD1 or TRBD2 (5 bases each). Per the germline V gene, CDR1 is SEHNR and CDR2 is FQNEAQ (reference sequence). Trimming shortened V by 4 bases and J by 6 bases, and 17 bases separated the two germline ends. The CDR3 sequence is 15 residues long. CDR3 loop: CASSSPVSGRDTQYF. Written as DNA, the CDR3 is TGTGCCAGCAGCTCTCCGGTCTCGGGGCGGGATACGCAGTATTTT.

In its sample, this clonotype was seen a few times. For the CDR3, the DNA is TGTGCCAGCAGCCAAGGCCGACTAGCGGGGGTAGAGACCCAGTACTTC. Translating gives CASSQGRLAGVETQYF. The chain employs TRBV14 and TRBJ2-5; 12 bases are a match to TRBD2. From germline, CDR1 is SGHDN and CDR2 FVKESK. The CDR3 is 16 residues long. The V gene end was trimmed by 1 base and the J gene end by 4 bases; junction bases not matched to a gene: 4.

This clonotype was detected only once. The chain employs TRBV11-2 and TRBJ1-1; D is unresolved. The V gene's germline CDR1 is SGHAT and CDR2 FQNNGV. With 2 bases removed from V and 10 bases from J, the gap between germline ends came to 8 bases. The CDR3 extends over 11 amino acids. The CDR3 nucleotides are TGTGCCAGCAGCTTAATAGGGAGAGCTTTCTTT. Its protein is CASSLIGRAFF.

The chain uses TRBV10-3 and TRBJ1-1; TRBD1 aligns across 10 bases. The CDR3 is 14 amino acids. Germline CDR1 reads ENHRY; CDR2 reads SYGVKD. With 6 bases clipped from V and 0 bases from J, the junction kept 1 base outside the gene matches. CDR3 region: CAIRGTGVNTEAFF. Written as DNA, the CDR3 is TGTGCCATCAGGGGGACAGGGGTGAACACTGAAGCTTTCTTT.

A few counts support this clonotype. V and J are TRBV10-2 and TRBJ1-1, with D possibly being TRBD1 (5 bases). V lost 6 bases to trimming and J lost 2 bases, with 16 bases between them. Germline assignment: CDR1 WSHSY and CDR2 SAAADI. The CDR3 loop spans 15 amino acids. CDR3 sequence: CASRDRTGHNTEAFF. CDR3 sequence (DNA): TGCGCCAGCAGAGACCGAACAGGCCACAACACTGAAGCTTTCTTT.